These T cell receptor delta chains were read from a single sample in a study of gamma-delta chains in newborns, infants, children. TCRdb re-identified clones in the reads via CATT. The sample shows about 4,000 delta-chain clones, around 40% of them seen only once. Sequenced here: blood, sampled at week 6. Source of these receptors: a child who was a newborn, infant or young child, either healthy, febrile or measles-vaccinated (not recorded which). CDR3s include the opening cysteine and the closing phenylalanine or tryptophan. A D gene is named only where the DNA matches it firmly. Where a row states a size, it is once, few, many or the class of an expanded clone; other rows omit it.

>15|TRDJ1|NA|TRDV2|TRDD3
CACDLGYRYTDKLIF
TGTGCCTGTGACTTGGGATACCGGTACACCGATAAACTCATCTTT
>19|TRDJ1|few|TRDV1|TRDD3
CALGELAVTGLGDTDKLIF
TGTGCTCTTGGGGAACTTGCGGTCACAGGACTGGGGGACACCGATAAACTCATCTTT
>21|TRDJ1|NA|TRDV1|NA
CALGELPYRAARKLYTDKLIF
TGTGCTCTTGGGGAACTGCCGTACCGTGCTGCCCGAAAGCTGTACACCGATAAACTCATCTTT
>17|TRDJ3|few|TRDV2|TRDD3
CACDRLLGDKDTRQMFF
TGTGCCTGTGACCGATTACTGGGGGATAAGGACACCCGACAGATGTTTTTC
>21|TRDJ1|NA|TRDV2|TRDD3
CACDTVSYGGIRDSYTDKLIF
TGTGCCTGTGACACCGTATCCTACGGGGGGATAAGGGATTCGTACACCGATAAACTCATCTTT
>20|TRDJ1|medium-sized|TRDV1|TRDD2
CALGELGVPSYSAYTDKLIF
TGTGCTCTTGGGGAACTAGGAGTACCTTCCTACTCAGCTTACACCGATAAACTCATCTTT
>20|TRDJ2|NA|TRDV2|TRDD3
CASSTTLIWGMGPLTAQLFF
TGTGCCTCCTCCACAACCCTGATCTGGGGGATGGGACCTTTGACAGCACAACTCTTCTTT
>19|TRDJ3|medium-sized|TRDV2|TRDD3
CACDTVRGDPSWDTRQMFF
TGTGCCTGTGACACCGTCCGGGGGGATCCGTCCTGGGACACCCGACAGATGTTTTTC
>22|TRDJ1|NA|TRDV1|NA
CALGEPEPTSTGGMRYTDKLIF
TGTGCTCTTGGGGAACCTGAACCTACTTCTACTGGCGGGATGAGGTATACCGATAAACTCATCTTT
>21|TRDJ3|NA|TRDV1|TRDD3
CALGEQTNWGIRSWDTRQMFF
TGTGCTCTTGGGGAACAGACCAACTGGGGGATACGCTCCTGGGACACCCGACAGATGTTTTTC
>16|TRDJ1|medium-sized|TRDV1|TRDD3
CALRGDTTLGDSKLIF
TGTGCTCTTAGAGGGGATACAACATTGGGGGATAGTAAACTCATCTTT
>16|TRDJ1|few|TRDV1|NA
CALGTQTGSWPDKLIF
TGTGCTCTTGGGACCCAGACGGGATCTTGGCCCGATAAACTCATCTTT
>19|TRDJ1|few|TRDV3|TRDD3
CAFVTWPPVLGEYTDKLIF
TGTGCCTTTGTTACGTGGCCCCCAGTACTGGGGGAATACACCGATAAACTCATCTTT
>15|TRDJ1|NA|TRDV3|NA
CALFLPRGMADKLIF
TGTGCCTTGTTCCTTCCTAGGGGGATGGCCGATAAACTCATCTTT
>16|TRDJ1|NA|TRDV2|TRDD3
CACDKLGGLDTDKPIF
TGTGCCTGTGACAAGCTTGGGGGATTGGACACCGATAAACCCATCTTT
>19|TRDJ3|NA|TRDV2|TRDD3
CACDSTGGPSSWDTRQMFF
TGTGCCTGTGACAGTACTGGGGGCCCGAGCTCCTGGGACACCCGACAGATGTTTTTC
>18|TRDJ3|few|TRDV2|TRDD3
CACDTADTGSWDTRQMFF
TGTGCCTGTGACACGGCGGATACGGGCTCCTGGGACACCCGACAGATGTTTTTC
>20|TRDJ3|few|TRDV2|TRDD3
CACDAVLGDTPSWDTRQMFF
TGTGCCTGTGACGCCGTACTGGGGGATACGCCATCCTGGGACACCCGACAGATGTTTTTC
>18|TRDJ3|medium-sized|TRDV2|NA
CACDTWGSSSWDTRQMFF
TGTGCCTGTGACACCTGGGGGTCTAGCTCCTGGGACACCCGACAGATGTTTTTC
>14|TRDJ1|few|TRDV1|NA
CALGKRGWGDKLIF
TGTGCTCTTGGGAAGAGGGGATGGGGCGATAAACTCATCTTT
>28|TRDJ1|NA|TRDV1|TRDD3
CALGDSTPKLTTSYSGGGSPGYTDKLIF
TGTGCTCTTGGGGACTCGACACCGAAGCTGACGACATCCTACAGTGGTGGGGGATCCCCAGGGTACACCGATAAACTCATCTTT
>13|TRDJ1|few|TRDV2|TRDD3
CACTGGYTDKLIF
TGTGCCTGTACTGGGGGATACACCGATAAACTCATCTTT
>21|TRDJ1|NA|TRDV1|TRDD3
CALGELNNQLVLGDTADKLIF
TGTGCTCTTGGGGAACTAAATAACCAGCTCGTACTGGGGGATACAGCCGATAAACTCATCTTT
>27|TRDJ1|NA|TRDV1|TRDD3
CALGEDSYVCTGGYAKPGFSYTDKLIF
TGTGCTCTTGGGGAAGATTCCTATGTCTGTACTGGGGGATACGCAAAACCGGGTTTTTCGTACACCGATAAACTCATCTTT
>19|TRDJ1|NA|TRDV2|TRDD3
CACDPVLGDTSLYTDKLIF
TGTGCCTGTGACCCCGTGCTGGGGGACACTTCCTTGTACACCGATAAACTCATCTTT
>17|TRDJ1|NA|TRDV2|TRDD3
CACDPLPGGLNTDKLIF
TGTGCCTGTGACCCCCTCCCTGGGGGTCTCAACACCGATAAACTCATCTTT
>19|TRDJ1|NA|TRDV1|NA
CALGPLGPFRGTQTDKLIF
TGTGCTCTTGGGCCCCTGGGGCCTTTCAGGGGGACCCAGACCGATAAACTCATCTTT
>22|TRDJ1|NA|TRDV1|NA
CALGGLRSYVLWGSSMADKLTF
TGTGCTCTTGGGGGACTTAGGTCCTACGTCCTCTGGGGGTCCTCTATGGCCGATAAACTCACCTTT
>17|TRDJ1|NA|TRDV1|NA
CALGELEGHPITDKLIF
TGTGCTCTTGGGGAACTTGAGGGGCATCCGATCACCGATAAACTCATCTTT
>21|TRDJ1|NA|TRDV3|NA
CAFSFDPPIRRRGKPRGKLIF
TGTGCCTTTAGCTTTGACCCGCCTATCCGGCGTCGGGGGAAACCCCGCGGTAAACTCATCTTT
>11|TRDJ1|NA|TRDV2|NA
CACDTGGVLIF
TGTGCCTGTGACACGGGGGGGGTACTCATCTTT
>18|TRDJ3|NA|TRDV2|TRDD3
CACDYWGTSSWDTRQMFF
TGTGCCTGTGATTACTGGGGGACCAGCTCCTGGGACACCCGACAGATGTTTTTC
>18|TRDJ1|NA|TRDV1|TRDD3
CALGELRPGYVNHDKLIF
TGTGCTCTTGGGGAACTGAGACCGGGATACGTGAATCACGATAAACTCATCTTT
>20|TRDJ3|few|TRDV2|TRDD3
CACDLVLGDTSSWDTRQMFF
TGTGCCTGTGACCTAGTACTGGGGGATACGTCCTCCTGGGACACCCGACAGATGTTTTTC
>18|TRDJ1|few|TRDV1|NA
CALGELSYSRGISDKLIF
TGTGCTCTTGGGGAACTGTCCTACTCTAGGGGGATCTCCGATAAACTCATCTTT
>28|TRDJ1|NA|TRDV1|TRDD3
CALGVPEGPFQVLGDTRGGGGLTDKLIF
TGTGCTCTTGGGGTCCCTGAGGGGCCTTTCCAAGTACTGGGGGATACGCGTGGAGGCGGGGGCTTAACCGATAAACTCATCTTT
>19|TRDJ3|NA|TRDV2|TRDD3
CACDRGDTAPSWDTRQMFF
TGTGCCTGTGACAGGGGGGATACTGCGCCTTCCTGGGACACCCGACAGATGTTTTTC
>17|TRDJ1|NA|TRDV1|NA
CALGELRPYQYTDKLIF
TGTGCTCTTGGGGAACTACGGCCCTACCAGTACACCGATAAACTCATCTTT
>17|TRDJ1|NA|TRDV2|TRDD3
CACDTWGTGGIHDKLIF
TGTGCCTGTGACACGTGGGGGACTGGGGGAATCCACGATAAACTCATCTTT
>12|TRDJ1|NA|TRDV3|NA
CAFAGYTDELIF
TGTGCCTTTGCAGGATACACCGATGAACTCATCTTT
>11|TRDJ1|medium-sized|TRAV29/DV5|NA
CAASAEGPGIF
TGTGCAGCAAGCGCGGAGGGCCCGGGGATCTTT
>21|TRDJ1|few|TRDV1|TRDD3
CALGEHFPWGIGEFVTDKLIF
TGTGCTCTTGGGGAGCATTTCCCGTGGGGGATAGGGGAGTTTGTCACCGATAAACTCATCTTT
>23|TRDJ1|NA|TRDV1|NA
CALGELGFLPMGVRTSGTDKLIF
TGTGCTCTTGGGGAACTGGGGTTCCTGCCAATGGGGGTCAGAACCTCGGGGACCGATAAACTCATCTTT
>20|TRDJ1|NA|TRDV1|TRDD3
CALARGLFYWGGPYTDKLIF
TGTGCTCTTGCACGTGGCCTTTTTTACTGGGGGGGGCCGTACACCGATAAACTCATCTTT
>20|TRDJ1|few|TRDV1|NA
CALGEGSPTLRIRYTDKLIF
TGTGCTCTTGGGGAAGGGTCTCCAACCCTGAGAATACGGTACACCGATAAACTCATCTTT
>17|TRDJ3|large|TRDV2|TRDD3
CACDTWGSSWDTRQMFF
TGTGCCTGTGACACCTGGGGGAGCTCCTGGGACACCCGACAGATGTTTTTC
>20|TRDJ1|NA|TRAV29/DV5|TRDD3
CAASPIPKGDTAAPTDKLIF
TGTGCAGCAAGCCCAATTCCTAAAGGGGATACGGCGGCCCCTACCGATAAACTCATCTTT
>19|TRDJ3|NA|TRDV2|TRDD3
CACDTVLGDTRWDTRQMFF
TGTGCCTGTGACACCGTGCTGGGGGATACGCGCTGGGACACCCGACAGATGTTTTTC
>18|TRDJ1|few|TRDV1|TRDD3
CALGETVLGDTRTDKLIF
TGTGCTCTTGGGGAAACCGTACTGGGGGATACAAGAACCGATAAACTCATCTTT
>19|TRDJ3|NA|TRDV2|NA
CACDLAGDRGSWDTRQMFF
TGTGCCTGTGACTTGGCTGGGGACAGAGGCTCCTGGGACACCCGACAGATGTTTTTC
>17|TRDJ1|few|TRDV3|TRDD3
CAFSRVLGDSRTDKLIF
TGTGCCTTTTCCCGGGTACTGGGGGATTCGAGGACCGATAAACTCATCTTT
>16|TRDJ1|NA|TRDV2|TRDD3
CACDILGDTGTDKLIF
TGTGCCTGTGACATACTGGGGGATACTGGCACCGATAAACTCATCTTT
>16|TRDJ1|NA|TRDV2|TRDD3
CACDTVQYWGIDKLIF
TGCGCCTGTGACACCGTCCAATACTGGGGGATCGATAAACTCATCTTT
>27|TRDJ1|few|TRDV1|TRDD3
CALGPLGLPTRMYWGIRELEHTDKLIF
TGTGCTCTTGGGCCCCTGGGCCTTCCTACGAGGATGTACTGGGGGATACGAGAGTTAGAGCACACCGATAAACTCATCTTT
>15|TRDJ1|few|TRDV2|NA
CACDSLILGTDKLIF
TGTGCCTGTGACTCATTAATACTGGGAACCGATAAACTCATCTTT
>15|TRDJ1|NA|TRDV1|NA
CALGVLPDTTDKLIF
TGTGCTCTTGGGGTTCTTCCGGATACTACCGATAAACTCATCTTT
>14|TRDJ1|large|TRDV2|TRDD3
CACDMLGDRAKLIF
TGTGCCTGTGACATGCTGGGGGATAGAGCTAAACTCATCTTT
>16|TRDJ1|NA|TRDV2|TRDD3
CACHFNWGTYTDKLIF
TGTGCCTGTCATTTCAACTGGGGGACGTACACCGATAAACTCATCTTT
>19|TRDJ1|few|TRDV1|NA
CALGPQGPWTAPPTDKLIF
TGTGCTCTTGGGCCCCAGGGCCCCTGGACTGCGCCCCCCACCGATAAACTCATCTTT